This T cell receptor (beta chain) came from a study of blood T cell repertoires in COVID-19. Overall study context: PBMCs, B-cell-depleted T cells, or T cells provided the cDNA or gDNA that made up the material.

Only in-frame clones appear in the TCRdb table, and some are missing; sequencing was by immunoSEQ multiplex PCR. The repertoire consists of under 250,000 clones, with approximately 90% occurring once and the leading ten covering around 0.84%. What was sequenced was peripheral blood. The sequence came from a man between 60 and 75 years old with COVID-19, enrolled during active disease.

Here the CDR3 reads CASSLPTVVLTF. In nucleotides, the CDR3 is TGTGCCAGCAGCCTTCCGACAGTCGTCCTGACTTTC. The rearrangement joins TRBV7-9 to TRBJ2-6; D may be TRBD1 (5 bases). Germline lookup yields CDR1 SEHNR and CDR2 FQNEAQ (reference sequence). This CDR3 comprises 12 residues. V lost 5 bases to trimming and J lost 12 bases, with 11 bases between them.